The 16 T cell receptor beta chains presented below share a single source sample, sequenced in a study of T cells in Graves' hyperthyroidism and ophthalmopathy. RNA transcripts served as the template for amplifying TCR beta CDR3 regions. The primer set for the first-round RT-PCR of the TCR CDR3 was HTBI. MiXCR, applied by TCRdb to the multiplex PCR reads, yields one record per CDR3 protein. This table has around 300,000 distinct CDR3 sequences, less than 30% appearing once. The sequencing sample was made of blood. The receptors stem from a man aged 40-50 years with Graves' hyperthyroidism that later progressed to Graves' ophthalmopathy.

The V and J genes are TRBV14 and TRBJ1-1; D is possibly TRBD1 (6 bases). V gave up 1 base and J gave up 11 bases, with 11 bases separating them. CDR1 is SGHDN and CDR2 is FVKESK in the germline V gene. This CDR3 has 12 amino acids. The chain's CDR3 is CASSQGPQGAFF. CDR3 in DNA: TGTGCCAGCAGCCAAGGGCCCCAGGGGGCTTTCTTT.

This clonotype was seen just once. This chain uses TRBV29-1 with TRBJ2-7; 7 nucleotides align to TRBD1. The germline V gene has CDR1 SQVTM and CDR2 ANQGSEA. The junction had 9 bases not matched to a gene; V was cut back by 7 bases and J by 0 bases. The CDR3 sequence is 14 residues long. The CDR3 region has the DNA TGCAGCGCCGCACACAGGGGAAGCTCCTACGAGCAGTACTTC. It codes for CSAAHRGSSYEQYF.

This clonotype was recorded at least ten times. With a much larger clone just one base away, this may be a read error. The chain employs TRBV7-2 and TRBJ2-7, with D possibly being TRBD1 or TRBD2 (5 bases each). CDR3 length: 15 residues. Per the germline V gene, CDR1 is SGHTA and CDR2 is FQGNSA. The V gene lost 5 bases and the J gene lost 3 bases, with 17 bases spanning the gap. The CDR3: CASSTRDRSYYEQYF. In nucleotides, the CDR3 is TGTGCCAGCAGCACCAGGGACCGATCTTACTACGAGCAGTACTTC.

This clonotype was recorded many times. This rearrangement joins TRBV5-1 to TRBJ2-5, with TRBD2 matching over 11 bases. The CDR3 length is 15 residues. In germline, CDR1 is SGHRS, CDR2 YFSETQ. The V segment lost 5 bases and the J segment 0 bases; nucleotides outside the gene matches: 3. The CDR3 reads CASRGLAAYQETQYF. The DNA of the CDR3 is TGCGCCAGCAGGGGACTAGCGGCGTACCAAGAGACCCAGTACTTC.

This clonotype has a count of ten or more. The gene calls are TRBV28 and TRBJ1-5, with D possibly matching TRBD1 (5 bases). V was trimmed by 6 bases and J by 3 bases, leaving 9 bases between them. The CDR3 spans 13 residues. Germline assignment: CDR1 MDHEN and CDR2 SYDVKM. CDR3 nucleotide sequence: TGTGCCAGCAGGCAGGGAATCAATCAGCCCCAGCATTTT. Its translation is CASRQGINQPQHF.

This chain connects TRBV6-1 to TRBJ2-5; 8 nucleotides line up with TRBD1. V shed 4 bases, J shed 2 bases, and the junction held 9 bases outside the gene matches. This CDR3 is 16 amino acids long. The V gene's germline CDR1 is MNHNS and CDR2 SASEGT. CDR3 region: CASSGKTGERQETQYF. In nucleotides, the CDR3 is TGTGCCAGCAGTGGTAAGACAGGGGAGAGGCAAGAGACCCAGTACTTC.

The rearrangement uses TRBV6-2 or TRBV6-3 and TRBJ1-1; no clear D. Germline V gene data show CDR1 as MNHEY and CDR2 as SVGEGT. The CDR3 consists of 14 residues. V was shortened by 5 bases and J by 5 bases, with 15 bases between the two germline ends. Here the CDR3 reads CASSPYLAKTEAFF. The CDR3 region has the DNA TGTGCCAGCAGTCCCTACCTGGCGAAGACTGAAGCTTTCTTT.

This clonotype was observed at least ten times. The CDR3 loop is CASSRRGSIGTGELFF. For the CDR3, the DNA is TGTGCCAGCTCCCGACGGGGCAGTATAGGCACCGGGGAGCTGTTTTTT. J is TRBJ2-2 and V is TRBV6-5; D might be TRBD1 or TRBD2, each matching 5 bases. This CDR3 is built from 16 residues. Trimming took 8 bases from V and 4 from J, leaving 20 bases between them. The germline V gene has CDR1 MNHEY and CDR2 SVGAGI.

This clonotype was detected ten times or more. A clone one base away is much larger, so this may be a read error. The chain recombines TRBV7-2 with TRBJ2-7, with 7 bases identical to TRBD1. The CDR3 loop spans 15 amino acids. CDR1 and CDR2 from the germline V gene are SGHTA and FQGNSA. CDR3 region: CAGSLVGMAGGEQYF. In nucleotides, the CDR3 is TGTGCCGGCAGCTTAGTTGGTATGGCAGGGGGCGAGCAGTACTTC.

The chain recombines TRBV6-2 or TRBV6-3 with TRBJ1-2; D perhaps matches TRBD1 (6 bases). Germline CDR1 MNHEY, CDR2 SVGEGT. The germline V and J ends were trimmed by 2 bases and 0 bases, with 13 bases remaining between them. CDR3 length: 16 amino acids. The CDR3 DNA reads TGTGCCAGCAGTTACAGCGCGGGACATACTAACTATGGCTACACCTTC. The encoded protein is CASSYSAGHTNYGYTF.

This clonotype was seen a handful of times. This chain connects TRBV12-3 or TRBV12-4 to TRBJ2-7; TRBD1 might be the D (5 bases). CDR3 length equals 13 residues. Trimming removed 7 bases at V and 6 bases at J, with 16 bases between. Written as DNA, the CDR3 is TGTGCCAGCACCTCCATGGGGCTTGGCGAGCAGTACTTC. It is translated as CASTSMGLGEQYF.

V usage is TRBV28 and J usage is TRBJ1-1; the match to TRBD1 covers 8 bases. Losses at the gene ends were 3 bases for V and 1 base for J; bases not matched to a gene: 7. Germline assignment: CDR1 MDHEN and CDR2 SYDVKM. The CDR3 spans 16 residues. CDR3 loop: CASSFRQGAGNTEAFF. The CDR3 coding sequence is TGTGCCAGCAGTTTTCGGCAGGGGGCCGGGAACACTGAAGCTTTCTTT.

The chain combines TRBV6-5 with TRBJ1-1; unclear D gene. The CDR3 is made up of 12 amino acids. Germline lookup yields CDR1 MNHEY and CDR2 SVGAGI. The V and J ends lost 6 bases and 2 bases respectively, with 7 bases between them. The CDR3 nucleotides are TGTGCCAGCAGGTACAGAAACACTGAAGCTTTCTTT. Protein product: CASRYRNTEAFF.

This clonotype has ten or more counts. This chain uses TRBV6-1 with TRBJ1-6, with D possibly being TRBD1 (6 bases). The CDR3 has 15 amino acids. V shed 3 bases and J shed 5 bases, with 11 bases lying between them. The germline V gene encodes CDR1 MNHNS and CDR2 SASEGT. CDR3 residues: CASSDQWGHNSPLHF. The CDR3 DNA is TGTGCCAGCAGTGACCAGTGGGGGCATAATTCACCCCTCCACTTT.

With respect to this clonotype: Compared with germline, one end of the junction differs, possibly owing to a read error. This sequence joins TRBV12-3 or TRBV12-4 and TRBJ2-7, with TRBD1 matching over 9 bases. This CDR3 is built from 16 residues. CDR3 DNA sequence: TGTGCCACCAGTGACGCTTCCGGGACAGGGACCTACGAGCAGTACTTC. It codes for CATSDASGTGTYEQYF.

This clonotype has a count of ten or more. The rearrangement links TRBV5-5 to TRBJ2-5; D may be TRBD2 (5 bases). The V gene's germline CDR1 is SGHKS and CDR2 YYEKEE (reference sequence). Between the trimmed V and J ends, which lost 2 bases and 2 bases, there was a span of 13 bases. The CDR3 consists of 15 residues. The CDR3 DNA reads TGTGCCAGCAGCTTTCGGCTAGCCCTACAAGAGACCCAGTACTTC. Its protein is CASSFRLALQETQYF.